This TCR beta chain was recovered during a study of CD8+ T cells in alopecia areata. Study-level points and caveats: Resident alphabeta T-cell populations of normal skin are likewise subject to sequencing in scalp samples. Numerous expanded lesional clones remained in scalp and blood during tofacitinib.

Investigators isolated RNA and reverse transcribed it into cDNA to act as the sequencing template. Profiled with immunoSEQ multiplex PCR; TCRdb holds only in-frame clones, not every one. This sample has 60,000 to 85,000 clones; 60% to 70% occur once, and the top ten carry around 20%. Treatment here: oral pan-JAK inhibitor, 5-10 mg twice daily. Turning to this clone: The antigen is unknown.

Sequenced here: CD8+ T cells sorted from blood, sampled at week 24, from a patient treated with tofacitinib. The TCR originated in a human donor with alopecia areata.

The CDR3 reads CASSELRELFF. The CDR3 bases are TGTGCCAGCAGCGAACTGAGGGAGCTGTTTTTT. The chain recombines TRBV7-2 with TRBJ2-2; no clear D. With 5 bases removed from V and 9 bases from J, the gap between germline ends came to 7 bases. In germline, CDR1 is SGHTA, CDR2 FQGNSA. The length of the CDR3 is 11 residues.